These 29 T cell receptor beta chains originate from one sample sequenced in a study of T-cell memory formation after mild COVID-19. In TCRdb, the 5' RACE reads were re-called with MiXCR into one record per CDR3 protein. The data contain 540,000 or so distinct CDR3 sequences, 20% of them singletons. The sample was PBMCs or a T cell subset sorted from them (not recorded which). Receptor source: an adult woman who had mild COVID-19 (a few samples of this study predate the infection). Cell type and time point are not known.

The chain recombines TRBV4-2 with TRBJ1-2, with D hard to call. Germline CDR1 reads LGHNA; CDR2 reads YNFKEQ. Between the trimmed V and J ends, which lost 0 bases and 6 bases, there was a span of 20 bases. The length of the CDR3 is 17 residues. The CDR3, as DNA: TGTGCCAGCAGCCAAGAAGTGGTTAGCCGACTTTCGCATGGCTACACCTTC. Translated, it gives CASSQEVVSRLSHGYTF.

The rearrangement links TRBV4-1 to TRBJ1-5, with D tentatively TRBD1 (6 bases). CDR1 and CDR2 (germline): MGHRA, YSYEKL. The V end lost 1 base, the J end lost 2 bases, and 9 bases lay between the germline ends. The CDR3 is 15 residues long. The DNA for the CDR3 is TGCGCCAGCAGCCAAGTGCGGGGGCGCAATCAGCCCCAGCATTTT. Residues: CASSQVRGRNQPQHF.

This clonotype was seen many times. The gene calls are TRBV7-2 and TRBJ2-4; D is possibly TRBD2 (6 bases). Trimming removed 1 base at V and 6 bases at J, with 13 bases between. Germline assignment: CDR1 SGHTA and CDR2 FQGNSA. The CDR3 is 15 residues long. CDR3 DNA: TGTGCCAGCAGCTTAGACGGGGCGCGGGGAAACATTCAGTACTTC. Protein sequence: CASSLDGARGNIQYF.

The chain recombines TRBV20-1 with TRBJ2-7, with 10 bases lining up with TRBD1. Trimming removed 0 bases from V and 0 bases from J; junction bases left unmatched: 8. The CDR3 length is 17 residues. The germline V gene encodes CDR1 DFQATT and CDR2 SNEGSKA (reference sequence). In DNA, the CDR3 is TGCAGTGCTAGAGATCCCGGGACAGGGGCGAGCTCCTACGAGCAGTACTTC. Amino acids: CSARDPGTGASSYEQYF.

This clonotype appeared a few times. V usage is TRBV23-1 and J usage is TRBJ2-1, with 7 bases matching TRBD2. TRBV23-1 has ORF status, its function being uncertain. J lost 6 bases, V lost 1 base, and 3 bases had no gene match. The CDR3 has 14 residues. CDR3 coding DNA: TGCGCCAGCAGTCAATGGGGGGGGGTCAATGAGCAGTTCTTC. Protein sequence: CASSQWGGVNEQFF.

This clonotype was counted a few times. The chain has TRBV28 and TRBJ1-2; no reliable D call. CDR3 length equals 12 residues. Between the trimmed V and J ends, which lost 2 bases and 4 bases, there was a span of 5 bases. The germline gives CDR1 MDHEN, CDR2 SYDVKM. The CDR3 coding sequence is TGTGCCAGCAGTTTAGCCCTCTATGGCTACACCTTC. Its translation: CASSLALYGYTF.

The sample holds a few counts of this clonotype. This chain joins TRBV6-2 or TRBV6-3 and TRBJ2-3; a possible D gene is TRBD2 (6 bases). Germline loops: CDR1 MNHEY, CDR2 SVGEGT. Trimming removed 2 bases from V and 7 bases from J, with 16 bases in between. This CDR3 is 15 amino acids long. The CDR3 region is CASSYDAGSHHTQYF. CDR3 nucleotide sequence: TGTGCCAGCAGTTACGACGCGGGATCCCACCATACGCAGTATTTT.

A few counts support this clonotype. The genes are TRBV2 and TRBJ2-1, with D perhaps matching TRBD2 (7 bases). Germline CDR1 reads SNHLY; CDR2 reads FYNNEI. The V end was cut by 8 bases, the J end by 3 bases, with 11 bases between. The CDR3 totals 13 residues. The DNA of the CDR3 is TGTGCCAGCCGGGGGGCCTTCTACAATGAGCAGTTCTTC. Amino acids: CASRGAFYNEQFF.

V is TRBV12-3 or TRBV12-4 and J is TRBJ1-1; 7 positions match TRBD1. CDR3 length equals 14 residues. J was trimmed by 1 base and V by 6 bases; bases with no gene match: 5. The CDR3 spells CASRTGWGNTEAFF. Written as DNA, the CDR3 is TGTGCCAGCAGGACAGGGTGGGGGAACACTGAAGCTTTCTTT.

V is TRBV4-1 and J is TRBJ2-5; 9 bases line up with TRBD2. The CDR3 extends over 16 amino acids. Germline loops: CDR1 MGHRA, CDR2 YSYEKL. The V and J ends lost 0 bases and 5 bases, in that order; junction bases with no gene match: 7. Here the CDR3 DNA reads TGCGCCAGCAGCCAAGATAGGCGGGGGGGCCGGGAGACCCAGTACTTC. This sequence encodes CASSQDRRGGRETQYF.

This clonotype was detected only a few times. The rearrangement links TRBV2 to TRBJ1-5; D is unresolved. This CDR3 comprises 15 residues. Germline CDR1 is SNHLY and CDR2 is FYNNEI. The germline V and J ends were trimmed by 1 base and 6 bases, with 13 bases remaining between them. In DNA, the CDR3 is TGTGCCAGCAGTGAAGGTCTCCTAGGCGGTCAGCCCCAGCATTTT. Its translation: CASSEGLLGGQPQHF.

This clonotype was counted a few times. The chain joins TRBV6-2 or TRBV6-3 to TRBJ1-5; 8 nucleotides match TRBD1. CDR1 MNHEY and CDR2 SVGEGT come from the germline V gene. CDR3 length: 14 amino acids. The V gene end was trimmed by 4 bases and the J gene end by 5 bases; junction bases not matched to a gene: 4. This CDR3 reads CASSSLQGDQPQHF. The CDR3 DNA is TGTGCCAGCAGTTCGCTACAGGGGGATCAGCCCCAGCATTTT.

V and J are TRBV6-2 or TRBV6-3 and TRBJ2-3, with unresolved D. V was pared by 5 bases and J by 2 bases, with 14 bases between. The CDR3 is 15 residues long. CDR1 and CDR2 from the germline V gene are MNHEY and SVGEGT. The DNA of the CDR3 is TGTGCCAGCAGTCCTCAGGCGGAACTCACAGATACGCAGTATTTT. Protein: CASSPQAELTDTQYF.

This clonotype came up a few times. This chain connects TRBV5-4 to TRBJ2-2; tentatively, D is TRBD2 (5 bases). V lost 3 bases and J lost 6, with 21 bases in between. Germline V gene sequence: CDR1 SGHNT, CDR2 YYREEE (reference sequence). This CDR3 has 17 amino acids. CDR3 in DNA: TGTGCCAGCAGCTCCCCCACGAAAGGGAGTGTATCCGGGGAGCTGTTTTTT. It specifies CASSSPTKGSVSGELFF.

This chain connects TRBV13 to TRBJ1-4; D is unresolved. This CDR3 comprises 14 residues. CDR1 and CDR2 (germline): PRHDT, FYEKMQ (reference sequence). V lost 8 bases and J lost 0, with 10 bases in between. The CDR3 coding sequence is TGTGCCAGCTATGAGAGCGCAACTAATGAAAAACTGTTTTTT. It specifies CASYESATNEKLFF. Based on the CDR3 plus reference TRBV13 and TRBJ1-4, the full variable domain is AAGVIQSPRHLIKEKRETATLKCYPIPRHDTVYWYQQGPGQDPQFLISFYEKMQSDKGSIPDRFSAQQFSDYHSELNMSSLELGDSALYFCASYESATNEKLFFGSGTQLSVL.

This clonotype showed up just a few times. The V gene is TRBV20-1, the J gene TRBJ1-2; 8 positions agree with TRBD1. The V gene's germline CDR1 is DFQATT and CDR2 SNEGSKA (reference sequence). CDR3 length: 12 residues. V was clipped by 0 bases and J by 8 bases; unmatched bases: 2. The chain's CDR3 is CSAREGDRGYTF. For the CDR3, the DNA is TGCAGTGCTAGAGAGGGGGACAGGGGCTACACCTTC.

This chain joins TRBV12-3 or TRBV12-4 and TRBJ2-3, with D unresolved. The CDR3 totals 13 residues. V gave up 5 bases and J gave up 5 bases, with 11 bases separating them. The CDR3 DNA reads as TGTGCCAGCAGTCGCACTAAAGAAGATACGCAGTATTTT. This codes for CASSRTKEDTQYF.

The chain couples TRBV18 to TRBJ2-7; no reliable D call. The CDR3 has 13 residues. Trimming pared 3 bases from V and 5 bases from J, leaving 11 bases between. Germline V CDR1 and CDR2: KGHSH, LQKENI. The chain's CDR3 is CASSPIGPDEQYF. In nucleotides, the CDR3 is TGTGCCAGCTCACCCATAGGGCCGGACGAGCAGTACTTC.

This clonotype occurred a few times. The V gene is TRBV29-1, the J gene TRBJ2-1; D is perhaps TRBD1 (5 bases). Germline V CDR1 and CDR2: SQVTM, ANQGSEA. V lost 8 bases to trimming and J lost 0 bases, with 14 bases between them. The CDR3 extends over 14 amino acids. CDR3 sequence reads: CSSLTGSSYNEQFF. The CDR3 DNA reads TGCAGCTCACTCACAGGTAGCTCCTACAATGAGCAGTTCTTC.

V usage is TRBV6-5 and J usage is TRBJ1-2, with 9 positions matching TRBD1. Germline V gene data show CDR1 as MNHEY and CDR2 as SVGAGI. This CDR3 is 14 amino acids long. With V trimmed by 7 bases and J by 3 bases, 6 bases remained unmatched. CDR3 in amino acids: CASKRRTGDYGYTF. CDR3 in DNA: TGTGCCAGCAAGCGTCGGACAGGGGACTATGGCTACACCTTC.

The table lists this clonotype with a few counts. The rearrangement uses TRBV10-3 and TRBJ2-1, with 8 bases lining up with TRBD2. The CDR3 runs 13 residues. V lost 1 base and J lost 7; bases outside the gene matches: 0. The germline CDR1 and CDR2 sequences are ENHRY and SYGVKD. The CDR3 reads CAISELAGNEQFF. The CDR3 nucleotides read TGTGCCATCAGTGAGTTAGCGGGGAATGAGCAGTTCTTC.

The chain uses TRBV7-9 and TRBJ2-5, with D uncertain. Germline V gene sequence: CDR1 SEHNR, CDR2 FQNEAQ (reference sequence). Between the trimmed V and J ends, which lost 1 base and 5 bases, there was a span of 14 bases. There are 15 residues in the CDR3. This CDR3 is CASSLGVRESETQYF. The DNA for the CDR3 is TGTGCCAGCAGCTTAGGAGTTAGGGAATCGGAGACCCAGTACTTC.

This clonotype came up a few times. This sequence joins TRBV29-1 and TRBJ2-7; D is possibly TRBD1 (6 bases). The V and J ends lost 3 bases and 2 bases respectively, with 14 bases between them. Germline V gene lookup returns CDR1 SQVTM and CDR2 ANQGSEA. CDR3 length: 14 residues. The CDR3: CSVEGKTGAYEQYF. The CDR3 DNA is TGCAGCGTTGAGGGGAAGACAGGAGCCTACGAGCAGTACTTC.

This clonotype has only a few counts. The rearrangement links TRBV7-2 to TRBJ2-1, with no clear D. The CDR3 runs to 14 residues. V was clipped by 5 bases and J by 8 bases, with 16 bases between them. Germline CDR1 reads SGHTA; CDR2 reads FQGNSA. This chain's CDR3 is CASSRSSATHEQFF. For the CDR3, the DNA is TGTGCCAGCAGCCGATCCTCCGCAACCCATGAGCAGTTCTTC.

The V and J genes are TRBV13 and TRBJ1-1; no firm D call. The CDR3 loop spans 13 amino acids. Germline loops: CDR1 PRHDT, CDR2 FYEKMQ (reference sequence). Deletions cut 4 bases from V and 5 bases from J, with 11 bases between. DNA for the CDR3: TGTGCCAGCAGCTCCAAGCGGGGAACTGAAGCTTTCTTT. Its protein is CASSSKRGTEAFF.

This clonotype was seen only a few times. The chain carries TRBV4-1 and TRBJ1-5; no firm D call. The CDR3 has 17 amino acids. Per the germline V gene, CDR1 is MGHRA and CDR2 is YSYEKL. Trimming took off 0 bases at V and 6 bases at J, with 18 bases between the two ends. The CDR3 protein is CASSQDSVEGVGQPQHF. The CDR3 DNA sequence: TGCGCCAGCAGCCAAGATTCCGTTGAGGGTGTCGGTCAGCCCCAGCATTTT.

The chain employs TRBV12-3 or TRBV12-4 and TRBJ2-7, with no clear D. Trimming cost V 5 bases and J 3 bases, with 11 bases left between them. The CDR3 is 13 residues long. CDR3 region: CASSPTGHYEQYF. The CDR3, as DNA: TGTGCCAGCAGTCCTACCGGGCACTACGAGCAGTACTTC.

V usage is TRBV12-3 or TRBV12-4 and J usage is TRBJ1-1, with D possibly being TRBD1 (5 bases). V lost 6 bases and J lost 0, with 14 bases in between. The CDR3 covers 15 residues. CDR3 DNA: TGTGCCAGCAGCGACCCGGGACGGATGAACACTGAAGCTTTCTTT. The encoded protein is CASSDPGRMNTEAFF.

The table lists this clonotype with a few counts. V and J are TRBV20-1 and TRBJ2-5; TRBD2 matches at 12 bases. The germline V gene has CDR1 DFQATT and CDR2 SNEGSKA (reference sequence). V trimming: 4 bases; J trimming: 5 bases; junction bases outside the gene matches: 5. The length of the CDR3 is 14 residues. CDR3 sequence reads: CSATRTSGTETQYF. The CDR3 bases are TGCAGTGCTACCAGGACTAGCGGGACCGAGACCCAGTACTTC.